Here is one T cell receptor (beta chain) with its context. The data are from a study of blood T cells in healthy people across ages. They isolated at least 6 million PBMCs from each sample. Then a second PCR, running roughly 7 to 11 cycles, was carried out with a sample-barcoded 5' primer and a J-beta primer mix. TCRdb re-analysed the 5' RACE reads in MiXCR, keeping a single row per CDR3 protein. The repertoire includes some 900,000 distinct CDR3 sequences, about 48% of them detected once, and 13% sits in the top ten. This CDR3 has 14 residues. CDR1 and CDR2 from the germline V gene are ENHRY and SYGVKD. The V gene lost 8 bases and the J gene lost 0 bases, with 12 bases spanning the gap.

The chain combines TRBV10-3 with TRBJ2-3, with D perhaps given as TRBD1 or TRBD2 (5 bases each). This receptor was identified in a man aged 30-40 years in good health. The sequenced sample was blood. The CDR3 loop reads CAIRDATSTDTQYF. The CDR3, as DNA: TGTGCCATCCGGGACGCCACTAGCACAGATACGCAGTATTTT.